These T cell receptor beta chains were read from a single sample in a study of cytomegalovirus exposure and HLA in healthy donors. Produced via immunoSEQ multiplex PCR; TCRdb's table is partial and in-frame only. The sample records approximately 70,000 clones, 72% being singletons. Sequenced input: PBMCs. Receptor source: a woman aged 40 to 49 in good health and CMV-seropositive. CDR3s include the opening cysteine and the closing phenylalanine or tryptophan. A D gene is named only where the DNA matches it firmly. The size of a clone is reported for some rows only, either as once, few or many, or as a class for expanded clones.

V	J	D	size	CDR3	DNA
TRBV5-4	TRBJ1-1	.	.	CASSSRGAPLAFMNTEAFF	TGTGCCAGCAGCTCCAGGGGAGCCCCATTAGCGTTCATGAACACTGAAGCTTTCTTT
TRBV4-1	TRBJ1-4	TRBD1	once	CASSHVGTGPEKLFF	TGCGCCAGCAGCCATGTCGGGACAGGGCCGGAAAAACTGTTTTTT
TRBV5-1	TRBJ2-5	.	.	CASSPGQGPETQYF	TGCGCCAGCAGCCCGGGACAAGGTCCAGAGACCCAGTACTTC
TRBV5-1	TRBJ1-2	TRBD1	.	CASSLEVGTGGDGYTF	TGCGCCAGCAGCTTGGAAGTGGGGACAGGGGGTGATGGCTACACCTTC
TRBV6-5	TRBJ1-4	TRBD1	.	CASSRGTGREKLFF	TGTGCCAGCAGCCGCGGGACAGGGAGGGAAAAACTGTTTTTT
TRBV19	TRBJ1-1	TRBD1	.	CASSVRDRGPGTEAFF	TGTGCCAGTAGTGTCCGGGACAGGGGGCCAGGAACTGAAGCTTTCTTT
TRBV7-9	TRBJ2-3	TRBD1	.	CASSLAQRGLNAF	TGTGCCAGCAGCTTAGCCCAGAGGGGGCTCAACGCTTTT
TRBV5-4	TRBJ2-7	TRBD1	.	CASSVETGTYEQYF	TGTGCCAGCAGCGTAGAGACAGGGACCTACGAGCAGTACTTC
TRBV5-6	TRBJ2-3	.	few	CASSLGGWGRTDTQYF	TGTGCCAGCAGCTTGGGTGGTTGGGGGAGGACAGATACGCAGTATTTT
TRBV7-9	TRBJ1-1	.	.	CASSLIEALNTEAFF	TGTGCCAGCAGCTTAATCGAGGCCCTGAACACTGAAGCTTTCTTT
TRBV18	TRBJ2-7	TRBD2	.	CASSTSTSGASLYF	TGTGCCAGCTCAACCTCGACTAGCGGGGCATCACTGTACTTC
TRBV6-1	TRBJ1-2	.	.	CASRALQAGSYGYTF	TGTGCCAGCAGAGCCCTCCAAGCAGGGTCCTATGGCTACACCTTC
TRBV4-1	TRBJ2-3	TRBD1	few	CASSLQGAYGGSTDTQYF	TGCGCCAGCAGCCTACAGGGGGCCTACGGGGGTAGCACAGATACGCAGTATTTT
TRBV7-9	TRBJ2-5	TRBD1	.	CASSSTGRQETQYF	TGTGCCAGCAGCTCGACAGGGAGACAAGAGACCCAGTACTTC
TRBV5-1	TRBJ2-3	TRBD2	.	CASSLRTSGATDTQYF	TGCGCCAGCAGCCTCAGGACTAGCGGGGCGACAGATACGCAGTATTTT
TRBV2	TRBJ2-7	.	.	CASRQGWQYF	TGTGCCAGCAGGCAGGGTTGGCAGTACTTC
TRBV18	TRBJ2-1	.	.	CASSPQTADYNEQFF	TGTGCCAGCTCACCACAGACAGCCGACTACAATGAGCAGTTCTTC
TRBV2	TRBJ1-5	.	.	CASSEGVRTIQYSNQPQHF	TGTGCCAGCAGTGAAGGAGTCCGAACTATCCAATATAGCAATCAGCCCCAGCATTTT
TRBV11-1	TRBJ1-1	.	.	CASSLSRVNTEAFF	TGTGCCAGCAGCTTAAGCAGGGTTAACACTGAAGCTTTCTTT
TRBV6-5	TRBJ2-7	.	.	CASKSTYEQYF	TGTGCCAGCAAAAGCACCTACGAGCAGTACTTC
TRBV11-3	TRBJ2-7	TRBD1	.	CASSFDRGGEQYF	TGTGCCAGCAGCTTCGACAGGGGAGGCGAGCAGTACTTC
TRBV19	TRBJ1-5	.	.	CASSIPTGGADQPQHF	TGTGCCAGTAGTATCCCGACGGGGGGAGCGGATCAGCCCCAGCATTTT
TRBV19	TRBJ1-5	.	.	CASSIYSGIGQPQHF	TGTGCCAGTAGTATTTATTCAGGGATCGGCCAGCCCCAGCATTTT
TRBV5-1	TRBJ2-2	TRBD2	.	CASSPLAGGPSGELFF	TGCGCCAGCAGCCCTCTAGCGGGGGGGCCGTCCGGGGAGCTGTTTTTT
TRBV7-8	TRBJ2-7	.	.	CASSFVGYEQYF	TGTGCCAGCAGCTTCGTCGGTTACGAGCAGTACTTC
TRBV5-1	TRBJ1-1	TRBD1	.	CASSWTGINLINTEAFF	TGCGCCAGCAGCTGGACAGGGATCAACCTGATAAACACTGAAGCTTTCTTT
TRBV6-6	TRBJ2-7	.	.	CAAAGQYYEQYF	TGTGCCGCCGCGGGACAGTACTACGAGCAGTACTTC
TRBV29-1	TRBJ1-1	.	.	CSVVFAGDEPNKAFF	TGCAGCGTTGTTTTTGCAGGGGACGAACCGAATAAGGCTTTCTTT
TRBV4-1	TRBJ1-1	.	few	CASSPGRPNTEAFF	TGCGCCAGCAGCCCGGGAAGACCGAACACTGAAGCTTTCTTT
TRBV18	TRBJ2-7	.	.	CASSPGVARDEQYF	TGTGCCAGCTCACCGGGAGTCGCCCGCGACGAGCAGTACTTC
TRBV19	TRBJ2-6	.	.	CASNDGDLSGANVLTF	TGTGCCAGTAATGATGGAGATCTCTCTGGGGCCAACGTCCTGACTTTC
TRBV6-1	TRBJ1-4	.	.	CASSEAPRVLVGREKLFF	TGTGCCAGCAGTGAAGCCCCCAGGGTTTTGGTGGGGCGAGAAAAACTGTTTTTT
TRBV2	TRBJ1-1	.	.	CASSLAENTEAFF	TGTGCCAGCAGCCTTGCGGAGAACACTGAAGCTTTCTTT
TRBV7-8	TRBJ2-2	TRBD2	.	CASSSRTSGGPTGELFF	TGTGCCAGCAGCTCTCGGACTAGCGGGGGGCCCACCGGGGAGCTGTTTTTT
TRBV5-1	TRBJ2-3	.	.	CASSLGQLAPDLDTQYF	TGCGCCAGCAGCTTGGGGCAACTAGCCCCCGACCTTGATACGCAGTATTTT
TRBV18	TRBJ2-1	.	.	CASSNDMNTLSSYNEQFF	TGTGCCAGCTCAAACGACATGAACACTCTAAGCTCCTACAATGAGCAGTTCTTC
TRBV5-6	TRBJ1-5	.	.	CASSARIANQPQHF	TGTGCCAGCAGCGCCCGCATCGCGAATCAGCCCCAGCATTTT
TRBV9	TRBJ1-1	.	.	CASSPQGGTEAFF	TGTGCCAGCAGCCCTCAAGGAGGGACTGAAGCTTTCTTT
TRBV6-5	TRBJ1-2	.	.	CASSYAGYGYTF	TGTGCCAGCAGTTACGCAGGGTATGGCTACACCTTC
TRBV6-6	TRBJ1-1	.	few	CASSSDSSEAFF	TGTGCCAGCAGTTCGGACAGCTCTGAAGCTTTCTTT
TRBV9	TRBJ2-3	TRBD2	.	CASSITSGASTDTQYF	TGTGCCAGCAGCATAACTAGCGGGGCCAGCACAGATACGCAGTATTTT
TRBV5-8	TRBJ1-5	.	.	CASSFSGFQPQHF	TGTGCCAGCAGCTTTTCAGGGTTTCAGCCCCAGCATTTT
TRBV19	TRBJ2-7	TRBD1	.	CASSVRQGAAYEQYF	TGTGCCAGTAGTGTCAGACAGGGGGCCGCCTACGAGCAGTACTTC
TRBV7-8	TRBJ2-6	.	many	CASSLLAGFSGANVLTF	TGTGCCAGCAGCTTATTGGCAGGGTTCTCTGGGGCCAACGTCCTGACTTTC
TRBV6-5	TRBJ2-5	.	.	CASSYGREETQYF	TGTGCCAGCAGTTACGGCAGGGAAGAGACCCAGTACTTC
TRBV6-5	TRBJ2-1	TRBD2	.	CASSRTSDYNEQFF	TGTGCCAGCAGCCGGACTAGCGATTACAATGAGCAGTTCTTC
TRBV5-4	TRBJ1-1	.	once	CASSLPGVQNTEAFF	TGTGCCAGCAGCTTGCCAGGGGTGCAGAACACTGAAGCTTTCTTT
TRBV2	TRBJ1-2	TRBD1	.	CASSESEGAWYGYTF	TGTGCCAGCAGCGAATCCGAGGGGGCTTGGTATGGCTACACCTTC
TRBV5-1	TRBJ2-5	.	few	CASSPPDGGETQYF	TGCGCCAGCTCACCTCCCGATGGGGGGGAGACCCAGTACTTC